This T cell receptor (beta chain) was captured in a study of CD8 T cells in ankylosing spondylitis. This clonotype has a handful of counts. What it recognizes is unknown. Findings of the study overall: Characteristic of ankylosing spondylitis blood, it appeared, was a TCR beta motif comprising fewer than 10 highly homologous variants.

CDR1 is SGHDT, CDR2 YYEEEE, per germline. The CDR3 has 14 amino acids. Trimming left V 2 bases short and J 4 bases short, with 9 bases between. TCRdb re-derived calls from the 5' RACE reads in MiXCR, one entry per CDR3 protein. The top ten hold around 16% of the sample, which has a few hundred thousand distinct CDR3 sequences, around 24% seen once. The TCR was taken from a male donor with ankylosing spondylitis. Sequenced input: blood, either unsorted or a sorted T cell fraction (not recorded which). The chain employs TRBV5-6 and TRBJ2-2; weak D call: TRBD1 (5 bases). The CDR3 sequence is CASSFQGITGELFF. For the CDR3, the DNA is TGTGCCAGCAGCTTTCAGGGAATCACCGGGGAGCTGTTTTTT.